These 13 T cell receptor beta chains share one sample of origin, sequenced in a study of shared clonotypes between healthy human individuals. Here immunoSEQ multiplex PCR was the method, and the copy in TCRdb shows in-frame clones only, minus some. The repertoire holds about 2.1 million clones, with 93% as singletons. In the naive CD8 group, cells lacked CD45RO and were positively selected for CCR7, so terminally differentiated effector memory CD45RA+ cells were left out. Sequences were obtained from naive CD8+ T cells from PBMCs. The receptors derive from a man between 18 and 35 years old in good health. Some clones in this sample may be carry-over from other donors' samples.

The chain combines TRBV29-1 with TRBJ2-1; D is perhaps TRBD2 (5 bases). Germline CDR1 and CDR2: SQVTM and ANQGSEA. The CDR3 has 11 amino acids. V gave up 4 bases and J gave up 10 bases, with 11 bases separating them. CDR3 protein: CSVARGREQFF. As DNA, the CDR3 is TGCAGCGTTGCCCGGGGTCGGGAGCAGTTCTTC.

The count of this clone is one. The junction does not match germline at one end; this may be a read error. This chain links TRBV19 with TRBJ2-1; D is possibly TRBD1 (6 bases). This CDR3 is built from 14 residues. The V gene's germline CDR1 is LNHDA and CDR2 SQIVND (reference sequence). The CDR3 DNA follows: TGTGCCAGTAGTATAGGGGACAACGTCAATGGGCAGTTCTTC. Translation: CASSIGDNVNGQFF.

The chain recombines TRBV9 with TRBJ1-2; 7 nucleotides align to TRBD1. The trim removed 7 bases at V and 4 bases at J, leaving 4 bases unmatched. This CDR3 is built from 12 residues. CDR1 SGDLS and CDR2 YYNGEE come from the germline V gene. The CDR3 sequence is CASQDRAYGYTF. The CDR3 region has the DNA TGTGCCAGCCAAGACAGGGCCTATGGCTACACCTTC.

This clone was observed once. This chain uses TRBV5-1 with TRBJ1-2; D unresolved. This CDR3 has 12 residues. The V gene's germline CDR1 is SGHRS and CDR2 YFSETQ. V lost 4 bases to trimming and J lost 6 bases, with 10 bases between them. Here the CDR3 reads CASSPAGNGYTF. The CDR3 nucleotides read TGCGCCAGCAGCCCTGCCGGGAATGGCTACACCTTC.

In regard to this clone: At the DNA level, this CDR3 is encoded by other sequences in the same sample as well. V is TRBV29-1 and J is TRBJ1-2; D is unclear. Germline V CDR1 and CDR2: SQVTM, ANQGSEA. The ends were cut back, 4 bases at V and 0 bases at J, with 6 bases in the middle. The CDR3 consists of 12 residues. In nucleotides, the CDR3 is TGCAGCGTTGTTGGCGCTAACTATGGCTACACCTTC. It yields the protein CSVVGANYGYTF.

The V gene is TRBV14, the J gene TRBJ2-1, with D possibly matching TRBD2 (5 bases). The CDR3 loop spans 11 amino acids. Trimming took off 6 bases at V and 7 bases at J, with 7 bases between the two ends. Germline lookup yields CDR1 SGHDN and CDR2 FVKESK. The CDR3 here is CASRRGNEQFF. In DNA, the CDR3 is TGTGCCAGCAGACGAGGGAATGAGCAGTTCTTC.

The rearrangement joins TRBV7-9 to TRBJ1-1; the D is unclear. V shed 5 bases and J shed 0 bases, with 13 bases lying between them. Germline assignment: CDR1 SEHNR and CDR2 FQNEAQ (reference sequence). The length of the CDR3 is 15 residues. The CDR3 is CASSPDEWVNTEAFF. In nucleotides, the CDR3 is TGTGCCAGCAGCCCCGATGAATGGGTGAACACTGAAGCTTTCTTT.

The chain employs TRBV27 and TRBJ2-3; either TRBD1 or TRBD2 may fit D (6 bases each). The CDR3 extends over 16 amino acids. The germline V gene encodes CDR1 MNHEY and CDR2 SMNVEV (reference sequence). Trimming took off 0 bases at V and 5 bases at J, with 15 bases between the two ends. CDR3 coding DNA: TGTGCCAGCAGTTTATCCGCAGGGGCGGGAATAGATACGCAGTATTTT. Amino acids: CASSLSAGAGIDTQYF.

This clone was observed a single time. V and J are TRBV11-2 and TRBJ2-7; 7 bases fit TRBD2. The CDR3 has 13 amino acids. CDR1 is SGHAT, CDR2 FQNNGV, per germline. J was trimmed by 7 bases and V by 7 bases; bases with no gene match: 10. CDR3 sequence: CASIGGSPEEQYF. The CDR3 nucleotides read TGTGCCAGCATCGGGGGGTCCCCGGAGGAGCAGTACTTC.

The chain recombines TRBV29-1 with TRBJ2-1; D might be TRBD2 (6 bases). V lost 8 bases, J lost 2 bases, and 16 bases lay in between. CDR1 is SQVTM, CDR2 ANQGSEA, per germline. CDR3 length: 14 residues. This CDR3 is CSHSAGPAYNEQFF. As DNA, the CDR3 is TGCAGCCATTCAGCGGGCCCTGCCTACAATGAGCAGTTCTTC.

J is TRBJ2-7 and V is TRBV9; 10 nucleotides line up with TRBD2. Per the germline V gene, CDR1 is SGDLS and CDR2 is YYNGEE. V dropped 4 bases and J dropped 3; count of bases not matched to a gene: 7. The CDR3 is 15 residues long. CDR3 in amino acids: CASSSTSGVNYEQYF. In DNA, the CDR3 is TGTGCCAGCAGCTCTACTAGCGGGGTAAACTACGAGCAGTACTTC.

This sequence joins TRBV7-9 and TRBJ1-4; unclear D gene. Germline V lookup: CDR1 SEHNR, CDR2 FQNEAQ (reference sequence). This CDR3 region has 17 residues. With 1 base removed from V and 8 bases from J, the gap between germline ends came to 20 bases. The CDR3 bases are TGTGCCAGCAGCTTAGGGACTATGGGAACCACGGAAGAAAAACTGTTTTTT. Translation: CASSLGTMGTTEEKLFF. Full variable domain (missing parts from reference TRBV7-9 and TRBJ1-4): DTGVSQNPRHKITKRGQNVTFRCDPISEHNRLYWYRQTLGQGPEFLTYFQNEAQLEKSRLLSDRFSAERPKGSFSTLEIQRTEQGDSAMYLCASSLGTMGTTEEKLFFGSGTQLSVL.

V and J are TRBV18 and TRBJ2-7; TRBD1 matches 7 bases. CDR3 length equals 17 residues. Trimming took 2 bases from V and 3 from J; bases not matched to a gene: 13. Germline lookup yields CDR1 KGHSH and CDR2 LQKENI. Here the CDR3 reads CASSPSSSRDSLYEQYF. CDR3 DNA sequence: TGTGCCAGCTCACCATCGTCTAGCCGGGACAGTCTCTACGAGCAGTACTTC.